This T cell receptor (beta chain) was identified in a study of blood T cell repertoires in COVID-19. With 4 bases clipped from V and 3 bases from J, the junction kept 6 bases outside the gene matches. Germline V CDR1 and CDR2: SGDLS, YYNGEE. The CDR3 extends over 16 amino acids. Only in-frame clones appear in the TCRdb table, and some are missing; sequencing was by immunoSEQ multiplex PCR. Here the sample spans under 150,000 clones, about three quarters being singletons. The sequenced material came from peripheral blood. J is TRBJ2-1 and V is TRBV9, with 11 nucleotides matching TRBD2. The clonotype was recovered from a woman aged 50 to 60 with active or convalescent COVID-19. Here the CDR3 reads CASSYRLAGIYNEQFF. The CDR3 DNA sequence: TGTGCCAGCAGCTACCGACTAGCGGGAATCTACAATGAGCAGTTCTTC.